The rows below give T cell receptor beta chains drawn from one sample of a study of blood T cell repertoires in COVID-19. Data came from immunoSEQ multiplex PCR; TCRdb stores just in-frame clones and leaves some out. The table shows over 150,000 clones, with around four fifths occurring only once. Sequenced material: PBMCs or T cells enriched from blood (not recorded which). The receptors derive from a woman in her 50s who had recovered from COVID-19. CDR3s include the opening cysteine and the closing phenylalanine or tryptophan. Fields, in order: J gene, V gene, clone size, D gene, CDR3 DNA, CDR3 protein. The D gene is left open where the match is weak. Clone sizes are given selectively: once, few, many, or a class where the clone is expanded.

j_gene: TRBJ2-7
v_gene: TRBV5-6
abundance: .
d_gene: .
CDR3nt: TGTGCCAGCAGCTGGAGCTCCTACGAGCAGTACTTC
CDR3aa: CASSWSSYEQYF

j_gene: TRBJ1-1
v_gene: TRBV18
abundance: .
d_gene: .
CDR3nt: TGTGCCAGCTCAGGCAGGGAGGACACTGAAGCTTTCTTT
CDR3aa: CASSGREDTEAFF

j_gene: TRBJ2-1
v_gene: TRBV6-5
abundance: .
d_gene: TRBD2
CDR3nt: TGTGCCAGCAGTCACGGACTAGCTGCCTACAATGAGCAGTTCTTC
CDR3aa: CASSHGLAAYNEQFF

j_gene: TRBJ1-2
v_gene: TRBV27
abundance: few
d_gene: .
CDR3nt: TGTGCCAGCAGTTTGCAGGGTCTCTATGGCTACACCTTC
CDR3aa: CASSLQGLYGYTF

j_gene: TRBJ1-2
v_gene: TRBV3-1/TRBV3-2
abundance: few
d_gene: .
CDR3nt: TGTGCCAGCAGCCGTCGGACAGACTATGGCTACACCTTC
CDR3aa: CASSRRTDYGYTF

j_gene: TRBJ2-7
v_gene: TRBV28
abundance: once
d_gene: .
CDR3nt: TGTGCCAGCAGTTTCAACTCGCGGGGTGAGCAGTACTTC
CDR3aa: CASSFNSRGEQYF

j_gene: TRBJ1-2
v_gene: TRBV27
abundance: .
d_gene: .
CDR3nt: TGTGCCAGCTGGGCGGGGTCTTCCTATGGCTACACCTTC
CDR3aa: CASWAGSSYGYTF

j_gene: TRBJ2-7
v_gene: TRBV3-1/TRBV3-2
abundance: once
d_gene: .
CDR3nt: TGTGCCAGCAGCCAGGTCGGTTACGAGCAGTACTTC
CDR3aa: CASSQVGYEQYF

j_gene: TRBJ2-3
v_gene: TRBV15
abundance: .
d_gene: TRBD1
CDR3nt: TGTGCCACCAGCAGAGCAGGGGGAATCGGCACAGATACGCAGTATTTT
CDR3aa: CATSRAGGIGTDTQYF

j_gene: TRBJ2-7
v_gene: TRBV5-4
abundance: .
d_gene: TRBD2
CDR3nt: TGTGCCAGCAGCTTGAAGCGGGAGGTATCCTACGAGCAGTACTTC
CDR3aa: CASSLKREVSYEQYF

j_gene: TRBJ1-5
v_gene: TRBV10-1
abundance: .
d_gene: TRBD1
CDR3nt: TGCGCCAGCAATGCCCGGGGGACAGGTAATCAGCCCCAGCATTTT
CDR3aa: CASNARGTGNQPQHF

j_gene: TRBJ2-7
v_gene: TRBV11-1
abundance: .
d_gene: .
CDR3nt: TGTGCCAGCAGCTTACTTGGACACTCAACACACTACGAGCAGTACTTC
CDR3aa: CASSLLGHSTHYEQYF

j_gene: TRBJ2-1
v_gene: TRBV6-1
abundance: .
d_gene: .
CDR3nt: TGTGCCAGCAGTGAAATGGTGCCTAGCTCCTACAATGAGCAGTTCTTC
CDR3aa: CASSEMVPSSYNEQFF

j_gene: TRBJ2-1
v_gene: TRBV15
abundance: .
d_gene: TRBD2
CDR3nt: TGTGCCACCAGCTTTAGCGGGAGGTCCTACAATGAGCAGTTCTTC
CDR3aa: CATSFSGRSYNEQFF

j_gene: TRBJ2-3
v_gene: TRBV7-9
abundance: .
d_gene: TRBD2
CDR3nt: TGTGCCAGCAGCTTAGGTAGCGGGAGTGGTACGCAGTATTTT
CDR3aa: CASSLGSGSGTQYF

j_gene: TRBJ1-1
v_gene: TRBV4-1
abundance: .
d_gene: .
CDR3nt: TGCGCCAGCAGCCATAAGGGGGGGCAGGAGGCCACTGAAGCTTTCTTT
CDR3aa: CASSHKGGQEATEAFF

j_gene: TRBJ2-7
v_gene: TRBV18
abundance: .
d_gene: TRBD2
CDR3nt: TGTGCCAGCTCTCAGCGGGAGGGCTACGAGCAGTACTTC
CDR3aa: CASSQREGYEQYF

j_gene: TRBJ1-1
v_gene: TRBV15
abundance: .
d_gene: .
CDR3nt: TGTGCCACCGGGCAAACGCAGGGCCTGAACACTGAAGCTTTCTTT
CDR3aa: CATGQTQGLNTEAFF

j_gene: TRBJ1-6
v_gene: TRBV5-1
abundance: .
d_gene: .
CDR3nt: TGCGCCAGCAGCTTGGCCCTTCAGGGGATTTATTCACCCCTCCACTTT
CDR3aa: CASSLALQGIYSPLHF

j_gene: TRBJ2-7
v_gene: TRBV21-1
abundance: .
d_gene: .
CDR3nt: TGTGCCAGCAGCAAAACACTCTCGGACAGATTTGACTACGAGCAGTACTTC
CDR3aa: CASSKTLSDRFDYEQYF

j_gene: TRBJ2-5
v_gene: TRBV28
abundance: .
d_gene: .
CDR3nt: TGTGCCAGCATAGGGGCCGGAAGAAGCCAAGAGACCCAGTACTTC
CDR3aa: CASIGAGRSQETQYF

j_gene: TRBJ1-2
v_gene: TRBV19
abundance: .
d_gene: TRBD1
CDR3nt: TGTGCCAGTAGTCTTCGACAGGGTTATGGCTACACCTTC
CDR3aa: CASSLRQGYGYTF

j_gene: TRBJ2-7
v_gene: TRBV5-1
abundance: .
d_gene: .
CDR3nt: TGCGCCAGCAGCTCAGGCAGGCAGAACGAGCAGTACTTC
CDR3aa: CASSSGRQNEQYF

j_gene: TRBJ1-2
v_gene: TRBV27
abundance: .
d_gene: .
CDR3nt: TGTGCCAGCGGTAGCCCCCCAGTTGGTGGCTACACCTTC
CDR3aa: CASGSPPVGGYTF

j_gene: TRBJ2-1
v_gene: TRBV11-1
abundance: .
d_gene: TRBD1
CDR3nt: TGTGCCAGCAGCTTAGGGGACAGGGCCAATGAGCAGTTCTTC
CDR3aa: CASSLGDRANEQFF

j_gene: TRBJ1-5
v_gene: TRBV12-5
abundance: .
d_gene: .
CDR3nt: TGTGCTAGTGCTAAACAGGGACATAGCAATCAGCCCCAGCATTTT
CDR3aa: CASAKQGHSNQPQHF

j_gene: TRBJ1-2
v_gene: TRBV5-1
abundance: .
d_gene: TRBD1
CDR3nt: TGCGCCAGCAGCGTGGACAGGGTTTACGATGGCTACACCTTC
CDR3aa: CASSVDRVYDGYTF

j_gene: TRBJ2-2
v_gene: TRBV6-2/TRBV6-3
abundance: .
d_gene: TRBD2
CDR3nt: TGTGCCAGCAGTGTTCTAGCGGGAGCCGGGGAGCTGTTTTTT
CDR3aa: CASSVLAGAGELFF

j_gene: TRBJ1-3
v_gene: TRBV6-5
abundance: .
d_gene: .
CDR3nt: TGTGCCAGCAGTTCTTTCAGGGCGGCTGGAAACACCATATATTTT
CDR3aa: CASSSFRAAGNTIYF

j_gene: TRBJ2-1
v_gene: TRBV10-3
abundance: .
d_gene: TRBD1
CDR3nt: TGTGCCATCACGCCGGGACAGGGAGGTGAGCAGTTCTTC
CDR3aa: CAITPGQGGEQFF

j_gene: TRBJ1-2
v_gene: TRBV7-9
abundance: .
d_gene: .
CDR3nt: TGTGCCAGCAGCTTAGCACAGCACTATGGCTACACCTTC
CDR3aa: CASSLAQHYGYTF

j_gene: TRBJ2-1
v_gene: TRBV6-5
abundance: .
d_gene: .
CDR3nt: TGTGCCAGCAGTACGACTCTCTACAATGAGCAGTTCTTC
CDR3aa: CASSTTLYNEQFF

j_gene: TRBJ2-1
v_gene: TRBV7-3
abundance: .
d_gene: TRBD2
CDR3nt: TGTGCCAGCAGCTCCCCTGCCGGGACTAGCGGCTACAATGAGCAGTTCTTC
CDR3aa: CASSSPAGTSGYNEQFF

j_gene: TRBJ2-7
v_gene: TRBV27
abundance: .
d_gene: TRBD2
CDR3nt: TGTGCCAGCTCCTCCCCCGCTAGCGGGAGCTCCCACGAGCAGTACTTC
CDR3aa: CASSSPASGSSHEQYF

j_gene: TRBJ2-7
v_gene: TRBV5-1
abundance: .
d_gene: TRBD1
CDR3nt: TGCGCCAGCAGCTTGGCCGAAGGGACAGGGCGGGAGCAGTACTTC
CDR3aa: CASSLAEGTGREQYF

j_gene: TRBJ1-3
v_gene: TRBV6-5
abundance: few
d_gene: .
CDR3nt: TGTGCCAGCACCCTGGACAGCAACTCTGGAAACACCATATATTTT
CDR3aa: CASTLDSNSGNTIYF

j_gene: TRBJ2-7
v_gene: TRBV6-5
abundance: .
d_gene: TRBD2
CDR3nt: TGTGCCAGCAGCATGCGGGGGGGGATGGGCTACGAGCAGTACTTC
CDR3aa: CASSMRGGMGYEQYF

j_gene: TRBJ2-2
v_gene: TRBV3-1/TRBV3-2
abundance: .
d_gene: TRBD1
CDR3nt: TGTGCCAGCAGCCTCGGGACAGCCACCGGGGAGCTGTTTTTT
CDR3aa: CASSLGTATGELFF

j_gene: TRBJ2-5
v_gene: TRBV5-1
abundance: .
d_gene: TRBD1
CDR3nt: TGCGCCAGCAGCTTTGGACAGGGCGGGACCCAGTACTTC
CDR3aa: CASSFGQGGTQYF

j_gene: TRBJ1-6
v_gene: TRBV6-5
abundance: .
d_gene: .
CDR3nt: TGTGCCAGCAGGGGGGGCTCCTATAATTCACCCCTCCACTTT
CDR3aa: CASRGGSYNSPLHF